This T cell receptor (beta chain) appears in the sequencing data of a study of cytomegalovirus exposure and HLA in healthy donors. Study results and caveats: In the analysis, some V segments, TRBV6-2 and TRBV6-3 included, were excluded as indistinguishable.

CDR3 length equals 14 residues. Germline assignment: CDR1 SGHVS and CDR2 FQNEAQ. Trimming cost V 2 bases and J 0 bases, with 5 bases left between them. The PCR used 60 Vbeta and 13 Jbeta primers. TCRdb keeps only in-frame clones here, not all; method: immunoSEQ multiplex PCR. This table lists about 120,000 clones. On this clone itself: Its antigen is not identified.

The sample taken for sequencing was PBMCs. The TCR comes from a man aged 35 to 55 in good health and CMV-seropositive. The gene calls are TRBV7-8 and TRBJ1-3; D gene uncertain. The CDR3 bases are TGTGCCAGCAGCTTAATGAGCTCTGGAAACACCATATATTTT. Protein sequence: CASSLMSSGNTIYF.